The 4 T cell receptor beta chains in this list originate from one sample, sequenced in a study of cytomegalovirus exposure and HLA in healthy donors. This PCR relied on a set of 60 Vbeta primers and 13 Jbeta primers. Assay used: immunoSEQ multiplex PCR; TCRdb lists only in-frame clones, some missing. The sample consists of about 150,000 clones, roughly four fifths of them appearing once. The material sequenced was PBMCs. These receptor sequences come from a man aged 18 to 30 in good health and CMV-seronegative.

This clone was recorded a few times. This sequence joins TRBV7-2 and TRBJ2-7; 7 bases align to TRBD1. J gave up 4 bases and V 0 bases, and 3 bases lay outside the gene matches. The CDR3 runs 14 residues. Germline CDR1 SGHTA, CDR2 FQGNSA. The CDR3 loop is CASSLAQGLYEQYF. In DNA, the CDR3 is TGTGCCAGCAGCTTAGCACAGGGGCTATACGAGCAGTACTTC. Using reference TRBV7-2 and TRBJ2-7 for the parts outside the CDR3, the full variable domain is GAGVSQSPSNKVTEKGKDVELRCDPISGHTALYWYRQSLGQGLEFLIYFQGNSAPDKSGLPSDRFSAERTGGSVSTLTIQRTQQEDSAVYLCASSLAQGLYEQYFGPGTRLTVT.

This chain uses TRBV20-1 with TRBJ2-7, with a possible D match to TRBD2 (5 bases). CDR1 is DFQATT, CDR2 SNEGSKA, per germline (reference sequence). Trimming removed 3 bases from V and 5 bases from J, with 8 bases in between. The length of the CDR3 is 11 residues. Written as DNA, the CDR3 is TGCAGTGCTAGGTCTAGCAACGAGCAGTACTTC. This encodes CSARSSNEQYF.

The chain is built from TRBV18 and TRBJ2-7; TRBD2 matches 8 bases. The CDR3 length is 17 residues. V was clipped by 2 bases and J by 2 bases; unmatched bases: 11. CDR1 and CDR2 (germline): KGHSH, LQKENI. The CDR3 DNA sequence: TGTGCCAGCTCACCAAAGGGACTAGGGGCACCTACCTACGAGCAGTACTTC. This codes for CASSPKGLGAPTYEQYF.

The chain is built from TRBV5-4 and TRBJ2-7, with D tentatively TRBD2 (6 bases). Trimming took 4 bases from V and 3 from J, leaving 14 bases between them. Germline CDR1 reads SGHNT; CDR2 reads YYREEE (reference sequence). The CDR3 spans 14 residues. The CDR3 loop reads CASSPGTSDYEQYF. CDR3 DNA: TGTGCCAGCAGCCCCGGGACTTCCGACTACGAGCAGTACTTC.